These 20 T cell receptor beta chains share one sample of origin, sequenced in a study of T-cell reconstitution after alpha-beta-depleted transplantation in children. Preparation of the TCRbeta library was carried out with unique molecular identifiers. TCRdb analysed the PCR reads with MiXCR anew, one entry per CDR3 protein. The sample consists of some 300,000 distinct CDR3 sequences, about 9.5% of them appearing once. The starting material was PBMCs, obtained before TCRalphabeta/CD19-depleted stem cell transplant. The receptors come from a boy under two years old with acute myeloid leukemia, due to receive a stem cell transplant.

This clonotype was observed at least ten times. J is TRBJ2-7 and V is TRBV7-9; 11 bases agree with TRBD1. This CDR3 region has 17 residues. J lost 5 bases, V lost 5 bases, and 14 bases had no gene match. From germline, CDR1 is SEHNR and CDR2 FQNEAQ (reference sequence). In DNA form, the CDR3 reads TGTGCCAGCAGCCCCGCGTCTCTCCGGGACAGGGGGGACGAGCAGTACTTC. It encodes CASSPASLRDRGDEQYF.

Only a few counts were recorded for this clonotype. The rearrangement uses TRBV5-1 and TRBJ1-5; no firm D call. Germline assignment: CDR1 SGHRS and CDR2 YFSETQ. V lost 2 bases and J lost 2, with 14 bases in between. This CDR3 is built from 16 residues. The chain's CDR3 is CASSFGDTLGNQPQHF. CDR3 in DNA: TGCGCCAGCAGCTTTGGCGACACTCTCGGCAATCAGCCCCAGCATTTT. Based on the CDR3 plus reference TRBV5-1 and TRBJ1-5, the full variable domain is KAGVTQTPRYLIKTRGQQVTLSCSPISGHRSVSWYQQTPGQGLQFLFEYFSETQRNKGNFPGRFSGRQFSNSRSEMNVSTLELGDSALYLCASSFGDTLGNQPQHFGDGTRLSIL.

This clonotype was recorded at least ten times. The chain carries TRBV6-1 and TRBJ2-7, with 7 bases that match TRBD1. J lost 4 bases, V lost 6 bases, and 9 bases had no gene match. CDR3 length: 14 residues. Germline V lookup: CDR1 MNHNS, CDR2 SASEGT. As DNA, the CDR3 is TGTGCCAGCAGCGACAGGGTCAATAAGTACGAGCAGTACTTC. It translates to CASSDRVNKYEQYF.

The rearrangement joins TRBV30 to TRBJ1-2; 8 bases are shared with TRBD1. With 5 bases clipped from V and 2 bases from J, the junction kept 10 bases outside the gene matches. From germline, CDR1 is GTSNPN and CDR2 SVGIG (reference sequence). The CDR3 runs to 15 residues. CDR3 residues: CAWEVRTGKNYGYTF. The CDR3 coding sequence is TGTGCCTGGGAGGTCCGGACAGGGAAAAACTATGGCTACACCTTC.

The chain employs TRBV5-1 and TRBJ2-5; TRBD1 or TRBD2 may be the D gene (6 bases each). The CDR3 is 12 residues long. Between the trimmed V and J ends, which lost 6 bases and 4 bases, there was a span of 10 bases. The germline V gene has CDR1 SGHRS and CDR2 YFSETQ. The CDR3, as DNA: TGCGCCAGCAAACAGGGAGGAGAGACCCAGTACTTC. This encodes CASKQGGETQYF.

This clonotype was seen a handful of times. CDR3 in DNA: TGTGCCACCAGCAGGGAAGGGGGAAGCATGAACAATGAGCAGTTCTTC. This translates into CATSREGGSMNNEQFF. The chain has TRBV15 and TRBJ2-1; D might be TRBD1 (6 bases). Germline V gene lookup returns CDR1 LNHNV and CDR2 YYDKDF (reference sequence). The CDR3 has 16 residues. V lost 3 bases, J lost 5 bases, and 17 bases lay in between.

This clonotype was recorded many times. J is TRBJ2-7 and V is TRBV20-1; D remains unclear. This CDR3 region has 10 residues. V was trimmed by 6 bases and J by 9 bases, leaving 12 bases between them. Germline V CDR1 and CDR2: DFQATT, SNEGSKA (reference sequence). CDR3 in DNA: TGCAGTGCACCGCAGTGGGGGCAGTACTTC. Its protein product is CSAPQWGQYF.

The rearrangement uses TRBV19 and TRBJ1-1, with D maybe TRBD1 (5 bases). Germline V CDR1 and CDR2: LNHDA, SQIVND (reference sequence). V dropped 3 bases and J dropped 5 bases, with 13 bases sitting between them. The CDR3 extends over 14 amino acids. CDR3 nucleotide sequence: TGTGCCAGTAGTATCCCCAGGGCGAAGACTGAAGCTTTCTTT. It is translated as CASSIPRAKTEAFF.

A few counts support this clonotype. This chain links TRBV6-1 with TRBJ1-6; D might be TRBD1 (6 bases). The CDR3 is 13 residues long. Germline-derived CDR1 and CDR2 are MNHNS and SASEGT. V was shortened by 1 base and J by 11 bases, with 9 bases between the two germline ends. The CDR3 is CASSEGPGAPLHF. The CDR3 nucleotides read TGTGCCAGCAGTGAAGGCCCAGGGGCACCCCTCCACTTT.

This clonotype has only a few counts. CDR3 loop: CASAGQEGTEAFF. The DNA for the CDR3 is TGTGCCAGCGCCGGGCAGGAGGGCACTGAAGCTTTCTTT. This chain joins TRBV28 and TRBJ1-1; D not resolved. The CDR3 is 13 amino acids. Germline lookup yields CDR1 MDHEN and CDR2 SYDVKM. Trimming left V 8 bases short and J 4 bases short, with 14 bases between.

The sample holds many counts of this clonotype. This chain connects TRBV15 to TRBJ1-5, with D perhaps TRBD1 (6 bases). Trimming took off 3 bases at V and 4 bases at J, with 10 bases between the two ends. In germline, CDR1 is LNHNV, CDR2 YYDKDF (reference sequence). The CDR3 covers 14 residues. The CDR3 spells CATSSTGRNQPQHF. CDR3 DNA: TGTGCCACCAGCAGCACAGGGCGGAATCAGCCCCAGCATTTT.

This clonotype was counted at least ten times. The chain couples TRBV7-2 to TRBJ1-1; no clear D gene. The V and J ends lost 5 bases and 1 base respectively, with 14 bases between them. The CDR3 consists of 15 residues. The germline V gene has CDR1 SGHTA and CDR2 FQGNSA. CDR3 region: CASSRRGAPNTEAFF. CDR3 DNA: TGTGCCAGCAGCCGCCGAGGCGCGCCGAACACTGAAGCTTTCTTT.

This clonotype was seen many times. The chain combines TRBV28 with TRBJ2-7; D call uncertain. Germline-derived CDR1 and CDR2 are MDHEN and SYDVKM. Trimming shortened V by 3 bases and J by 6 bases, and 6 bases separated the two germline ends. The CDR3 totals 11 residues. DNA for the CDR3: TGTGCCAGCAGTTTTTCTTTCGAGCAGTACTTC. Translating gives CASSFSFEQYF.

CDR3 sequence: CASSLRLGRVGGELFF. The CDR3 coding sequence is TGTGCCAGCAGCTTACGGTTAGGCAGGGTAGGCGGGGAGCTGTTTTTT. The gene calls are TRBV7-2 and TRBJ2-2; possible D gene TRBD1, 5 bases. CDR1 is SGHTA and CDR2 is FQGNSA in the germline V gene. Deletions cut 2 bases from V and 7 bases from J, with 17 bases between. CDR3 size: 16 residues.

There are a few counts of this clonotype. V gene TRBV12-3 or TRBV12-4 combines with J gene TRBJ2-1; 14 nucleotides match TRBD2. This CDR3 region has 20 residues. Losses at the gene ends were 6 bases for V and 2 bases for J; bases not matched to a gene: 15. The CDR3 nucleotides read TGTGCCAGCAGGTCAGGGGGAGCCCGACTAGCGGGAGGGGCCTACAATGAGCAGTTCTTC. Translating gives CASRSGGARLAGGAYNEQFF.

This clonotype was recorded at least ten times. The J gene is TRBJ1-1, the V gene TRBV6-5, with D possibly TRBD1 on 5 matching bases. This CDR3 region has 14 residues. V gave up 2 bases and J gave up 1 base, with 8 bases separating them. Germline CDR1 MNHEY, CDR2 SVGAGI. CDR3 in amino acids: CASSYRGGNTEAFF. The CDR3 DNA sequence: TGTGCCAGCAGTTACAGGGGAGGGAACACTGAAGCTTTCTTT.

This clonotype has a count of ten or more. The chain employs TRBV12-3 or TRBV12-4 and TRBJ1-3; D gene uncertain. V lost 3 bases to trimming and J lost 7 bases, with 7 bases between them. CDR3 length: 12 residues. The CDR3 nucleotides are TGTGCCAGCAGTTTTGGGGAGAACACCATATATTTT. This codes for CASSFGENTIYF.

This clonotype was seen repeatedly, ten times or more. The chain uses TRBV9 and TRBJ2-2; possible D gene TRBD2, 5 bases. The germline gives CDR1 SGDLS, CDR2 YYNGEE. V shed 8 bases and J shed 5 bases, with 19 bases lying between them. The CDR3 is 15 amino acids. CDR3 nucleotide sequence: TGTGCCAGTGCCCGGGGAGTTATGGGGACCGGGGAGCTGTTTTTT. Protein product: CASARGVMGTGELFF.

This clonotype was observed many times. The chain has TRBV24-1 and TRBJ2-3; TRBD1 matches at 7 bases. The germline gives CDR1 KGHDR, CDR2 SFDVKD. The CDR3 loop spans 12 amino acids. V was pared by 3 bases and J by 10 bases, with 3 bases of the junction left unmatched. Here the CDR3 reads CATSDPGQAQYF. In DNA form, the CDR3 reads TGTGCCACCAGTGATCCCGGACAGGCGCAGTATTTT.

The chain uses TRBV18 and TRBJ2-1; TRBD1 or TRBD2 may be the D gene (5 bases each). CDR3 length equals 13 residues. V lost 6 bases and J 5 bases, leaving 11 bases between the germline ends. The germline gives CDR1 KGHSH, CDR2 LQKENI. The CDR3 nucleotides read TGTGCCAGCTCTGGGACGTCGGACAATGAGCAGTTCTTC. Its translation: CASSGTSDNEQFF.